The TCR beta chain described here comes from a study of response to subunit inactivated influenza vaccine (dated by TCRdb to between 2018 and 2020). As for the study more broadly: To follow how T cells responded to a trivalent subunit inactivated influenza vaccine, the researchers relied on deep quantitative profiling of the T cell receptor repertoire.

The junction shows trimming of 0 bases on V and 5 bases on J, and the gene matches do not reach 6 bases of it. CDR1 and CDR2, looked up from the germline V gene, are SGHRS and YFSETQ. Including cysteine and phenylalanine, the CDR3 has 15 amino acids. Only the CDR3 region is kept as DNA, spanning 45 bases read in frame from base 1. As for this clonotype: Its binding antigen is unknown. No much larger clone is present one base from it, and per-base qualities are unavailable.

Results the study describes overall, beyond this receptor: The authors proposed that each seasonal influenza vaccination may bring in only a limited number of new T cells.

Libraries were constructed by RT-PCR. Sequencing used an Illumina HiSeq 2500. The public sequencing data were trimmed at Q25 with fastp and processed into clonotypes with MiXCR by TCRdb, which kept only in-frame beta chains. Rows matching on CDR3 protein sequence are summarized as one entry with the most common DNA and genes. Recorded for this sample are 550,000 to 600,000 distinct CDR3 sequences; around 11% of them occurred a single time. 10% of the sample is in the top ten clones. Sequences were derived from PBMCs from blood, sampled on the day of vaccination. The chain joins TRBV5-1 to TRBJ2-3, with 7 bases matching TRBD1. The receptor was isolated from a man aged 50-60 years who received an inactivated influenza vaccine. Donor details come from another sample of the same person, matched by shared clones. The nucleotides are TGCGCCAGCAGCTTGGAAGAGACAGGGATAGATACGCAGTATTTT. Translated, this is CASSLEETGIDTQYF.